The rows below give T cell receptor beta chains drawn from one sample of a study of technical replicates of blood from a handful of donors. The assay was immunoSEQ multiplex PCR, and TCRdb's table has in-frame clones only and misses some. The data show approximately 87,000 clones, 85% to 95% seen once. The sample consisted of T cells isolated from PBMCs. The receptors here all came from a human donor in good health. Each CDR3 is given with its conserved first and last residue. D genes are given only for firm matches. For some rows the clone size is stated as once, few or many, or as a class when expanded; others skip it.

size: .; D: TRBD1; J: TRBJ2-5; V: TRBV28; DNA: TGTGCCAGCAGTTTAAATCCGGGGACAGCGTACCAAGAGACCCAGTACTTC; CDR3: CASSLNPGTAYQETQYF
size: .; D: .; J: TRBJ2-7; V: TRBV19; DNA: TGTGCCAGTAGTATAGATCTAACTGGGCTGATCTTC; CDR3: CASSIDLTGLIF
size: .; D: .; J: TRBJ2-2; V: TRBV2; DNA: TGTGCCAGCAGGCCCAGCGGGAACACCGGGGAGCTGTTTTTT; CDR3: CASRPSGNTGELFF
size: .; D: .; J: TRBJ2-4; V: TRBV21-1; DNA: TGTGCCAGCAGCAGGCGTCGTGGACTAGCCAAAAACATTCAGTACTTC; CDR3: CASSRRRGLAKNIQYF
size: .; D: .; J: TRBJ2-1; V: TRBV7-9; DNA: TGTGCCAGCAGCGTCACGGCTAGGGGGAAGCAGTTCTTC; CDR3: CASSVTARGKQFF
size: .; D: .; J: TRBJ2-7; V: TRBV9; DNA: TGTGCCAGCAGCCCGGGCGGGCTCGGGAACGAGCAGTACTTC; CDR3: CASSPGGLGNEQYF
size: .; D: TRBD1; J: TRBJ1-1; V: TRBV7-3; DNA: TGTGCCAGCAGCCCGTCAGGGACAGCGAACACTGAAGCTTTCTTT; CDR3: CASSPSGTANTEAFF
size: .; D: TRBD1; J: TRBJ2-1; V: TRBV19; DNA: TGTGCCAGTAGTACGACAGGGGGCCCCGTAGACAATGAGCAGTTCTTC; CDR3: CASSTTGGPVDNEQFF
size: .; D: TRBD2; J: TRBJ2-3; V: TRBV7-6; DNA: TGTGCCAGCAGCAGACTAGCCGGCACAGATACGCAGTATTTT; CDR3: CASSRLAGTDTQYF
size: .; D: .; J: TRBJ1-2; V: TRBV7-4; DNA: TGTGCCCCCATAGCGTACTGGGAATATGGCTACACCTTC; CDR3: CAPIAYWEYGYTF
size: .; D: TRBD1; J: TRBJ2-1; V: TRBV19; DNA: TGTGCCAGTAGTATACGGGACAGGAACAATGAGCAGTTCTTC; CDR3: CASSIRDRNNEQFF
size: .; D: TRBD2; J: TRBJ2-7; V: TRBV7-9; DNA: TGTGCCAGCAGCTCCCGACTAGCGGGAGGGCCAAGGAAAGGCGAGCAGTACTTC; CDR3: CASSSRLAGGPRKGEQYF
size: .; D: TRBD1; J: TRBJ2-3; V: TRBV19; DNA: TGTGCCAGTAGTCCGGGACAGGGATTGGATACGCAGTATTTT; CDR3: CASSPGQGLDTQYF
size: few; D: TRBD1; J: TRBJ2-7; V: TRBV14; DNA: TGTGCCAGCAGCCAACCGAGACAGGGAGCGGAGCAGTACTTC; CDR3: CASSQPRQGAEQYF
size: .; D: .; J: TRBJ1-1; V: TRBV6-6; DNA: TGTGCCAGCAGTCCCACAAACACTGAAGCTTTCTTT; CDR3: CASSPTNTEAFF
size: .; D: .; J: TRBJ2-7; V: TRBV27; DNA: TGTGCCAGCAGTGACCTAGCCGTCAGAAATACCTACGAGCAGTACTTC; CDR3: CASSDLAVRNTYEQYF
size: .; D: TRBD2; J: TRBJ2-7; V: TRBV7-8; DNA: TGTGCCAGCAGCTTAGGCAGGCCTACTAGCGGGACCGTTTGGGAGCAGTACTTC; CDR3: CASSLGRPTSGTVWEQYF
size: once; D: TRBD2; J: TRBJ2-3; V: TRBV13; DNA: TGTGCCAGCTGGGGACTAGCGGAATTTGCTAGCACAGATACGCAGTATTTT; CDR3: CASWGLAEFASTDTQYF
size: .; D: TRBD1; J: TRBJ1-3; V: TRBV30; DNA: TGTGCCTGGGGGACAGGGGCTGGAAACACCATATATTTT; CDR3: CAWGTGAGNTIYF
size: .; D: TRBD1; J: TRBJ1-2; V: TRBV28; DNA: TGTGCCAGCAGTCCATCGACAGGGGGTAATGGTTACTATGGCTACACCTTC; CDR3: CASSPSTGGNGYYGYTF
size: .; D: .; J: TRBJ2-2; V: TRBV21-1; DNA: TGTGCCAGCAGCGCACCAAGGACAGGGAATGAAAACACCGGGGAGCTGTTTTTT; CDR3: CASSAPRTGNENTGELFF
size: .; D: .; J: TRBJ1-4; V: TRBV14; DNA: TGTGCCAGCAGGAAACAGGGAGATGAAAAACTGTTTTTT; CDR3: CASRKQGDEKLFF